These 5 T cell receptor beta chains were all obtained from the same sample, sequenced in a study of identical twins. TCRdb re-derived calls from the 5' RACE reads in MiXCR, one entry per CDR3 protein. The table includes a few hundred thousand distinct CDR3 sequences, 13% to 15% detected once. These sequences were also reported in another study, on yellow fever vaccine responses in identical twins.

The sequencing sample was made of CD4+ T cells sorted from blood. These TCRs come from a woman under 30 in good health.

CDR3 DNA: TGCGCCAGCAGAATTATCACAGGGGCTGGCAATGAGCAGTTCTTC. This gives the protein CASRIITGAGNEQFF. The chain carries TRBV4-1 and TRBJ2-1; 7 bases fit TRBD1. Trimming cost V 6 bases and J 6 bases; bases outside gene matches: 11. The germline CDR1 and CDR2 sequences are MGHRA and YSYEKL. The CDR3 covers 15 residues.

This clonotype was found a few times. The V and J genes are TRBV5-1 and TRBJ2-1, with 8 bases matching TRBD2. Trimming cost V 4 bases and J 4 bases; bases outside gene matches: 10. In germline, CDR1 is SGHRS, CDR2 YFSETQ. CDR3 length equals 16 residues. The CDR3 DNA follows: TGCGCCAGCAGCCCTGTAGCGGGACAAGAATACAATGAGCAGTTCTTC. Its protein is CASSPVAGQEYNEQFF.

A few counts support this clonotype. V and J are TRBV11-2 and TRBJ2-2, with TRBD1 as a possible D gene (5 bases). Between the trimmed V and J ends, which lost 4 bases and 8 bases, there was a span of 8 bases. Germline CDR1 reads SGHAT; CDR2 reads FQNNGV. This CDR3 is built from 12 residues. The CDR3 nucleotides read TGTGCCAGCAGCTCTCACAGGGGGGAGCTGTTTTTT. Translation: CASSSHRGELFF.

The table lists this clonotype with many counts. At one of its ends the junction is not consistent with the germline gene, which may arise from a read error. V usage is TRBV6-5 and J usage is TRBJ1-1, with TRBD1 identical over 7 bases. The germline CDR1 and CDR2 sequences are MNHEY and SVGAGI. This CDR3 region has 13 residues. The CDR3 DNA follows: TGCGCCAGCAGCCTTACAGGGGACACTGAAGCTTTCTTT. Translated, it gives CASSLTGDTEAFF.

The CDR3 bases are TGTGCCAGCAGCCAATTGACGGGGCAGCCCCAGCATTTT. This sequence encodes CASSQLTGQPQHF. The chain links TRBV3-1 to TRBJ1-5, with D unclear. CDR1 LGHDT and CDR2 YNNKEL come from the germline V gene (reference sequence). The CDR3 runs 13 residues. Trimming shortened V by 2 bases and J by 7 bases, and 9 bases separated the two germline ends.